The 9 T cell receptor beta chains below come from one sample, sequenced in a study of T cell responses to AZD1222 COVID-19 vaccine. Libraries were prepared by immunoSEQ multiplex PCR; TCRdb keeps only in-frame clonotypes and omits some of them. The sample has 90,000 to 120,000 clones, roughly 90% seen once. The starting material was peripheral blood, obtained on day 0 of AZD1222 vaccination. The source is an adult in good health.

V is TRBV7-9 and J is TRBJ1-4; possibly TRBD1 for D (5 bases). The germline V and J ends were trimmed by 0 bases and 4 bases, with 12 bases remaining between them. Germline CDR1 and CDR2: SEHNR and FQNEAQ (reference sequence). The CDR3 sequence is 16 residues long. The CDR3 DNA reads TGTGCCAGCAGCTTAGCAATGACAGCAGTTAATGAAAAACTGTTTTTT. It specifies CASSLAMTAVNEKLFF.

The chain has TRBV9 and TRBJ2-2; 7 nucleotides align to TRBD1. Per germline, CDR1 SGDLS and CDR2 YYNGEE. This CDR3 region has 13 residues. The trim removed 2 bases at V and 7 bases at J, leaving 2 bases unmatched. CDR3 residues: CASSVRQGGELFF. As DNA, the CDR3 is TGTGCCAGCAGCGTCCGACAGGGCGGGGAGCTGTTTTTT.

The chain recombines TRBV7-3 with TRBJ2-5; 8 bases are a match to TRBD1. CDR1 and CDR2 from the germline V gene are SGHTA and FQGTGA. The V gene end was trimmed by 5 bases and the J gene end by 5 bases; junction bases not matched to a gene: 4. This CDR3 spans 13 amino acids. CDR3 coding DNA: TGTGCCAGCAGCCGGACAGGGTCGGAGACCCAGTACTTC. Translated: CASSRTGSETQYF.

This chain joins TRBV5-1 and TRBJ2-2; 11 bases map to TRBD1. V was pared by 4 bases and J by 7 bases, with 6 bases of the junction left unmatched. The CDR3 runs to 15 residues. In germline, CDR1 is SGHRS, CDR2 YFSETQ. The chain's CDR3 is CASSPWTGGSGELFF. The CDR3 region has the DNA TGCGCCAGCAGCCCATGGACAGGGGGCAGCGGGGAGCTGTTTTTT.

This clone occurred once. J is TRBJ2-1 and V is TRBV5-1; D gene ambiguous. With 3 bases removed from V and 5 bases from J, the gap between germline ends came to 6 bases. The CDR3 has 12 amino acids. From germline, CDR1 is SGHRS and CDR2 YFSETQ. The CDR3 protein is CASSSLNNEQFF. The CDR3 coding sequence is TGCGCCAGCAGCTCCCTAAACAATGAGCAGTTCTTC. Variable domain in full (rest from reference TRBV5-1 and TRBJ2-1): KAGVTQTPRYLIKTRGQQVTLSCSPISGHRSVSWYQQTPGQGLQFLFEYFSETQRNKGNFPGRFSGRQFSNSRSEMNVSTLELGDSALYLCASSSLNNEQFFGPGTRLTVL.

This clone was observed at least ten times. The rearrangement uses TRBV19 and TRBJ2-7; maybe TRBD2 (5 bases). V lost 5 bases and J 0 bases, leaving 20 bases between the germline ends. Germline V gives CDR1 LNHDA, CDR2 SQIVND (reference sequence). This CDR3 has 17 amino acids. The CDR3 DNA follows: TGTGCCAGTAGTGACTCCCTCGGACTCCCGAGCTCCTACGAGCAGTACTTC. Encoded protein: CASSDSLGLPSSYEQYF.

Only a few counts were recorded for this clone. This chain uses TRBV27 with TRBJ1-6, with D possibly being TRBD1 (5 bases). The V and J ends lost 3 bases and 10 bases respectively, with 13 bases between them. The CDR3 contains 14 residues. Germline V CDR1 and CDR2: MNHEY, SMNVEV (reference sequence). The CDR3, as DNA: TGTGCCAGCAGTTTCTGGGGCAGGGTCTCACCCCTCCACTTT. The encoded protein is CASSFWGRVSPLHF.

The chain uses TRBV29-1 and TRBJ1-1, with D possibly TRBD1 on 6 matching bases. In germline, CDR1 is SQVTM, CDR2 ANQGSEA. V lost 7 bases to trimming and J lost 0 bases, with 12 bases between them. This CDR3 region has 13 residues. The CDR3, as DNA: TGCAGCGCCGGACAGAACATGAACACTGAAGCTTTCTTT. The encoded protein is CSAGQNMNTEAFF.

This chain links TRBV27 with TRBJ1-4, with a tentative D call TRBD1 (5 bases). Looked up from germline, CDR1 is MNHEY and CDR2 is SMNVEV (reference sequence). Trimming pared 2 bases from V and 5 bases from J, leaving 9 bases between. This CDR3 contains 14 residues. CDR3 DNA sequence: TGTGCCAGCAGTTTAGCAGGGAAAAATGAAAAACTGTTTTTT. Encoded protein: CASSLAGKNEKLFF.